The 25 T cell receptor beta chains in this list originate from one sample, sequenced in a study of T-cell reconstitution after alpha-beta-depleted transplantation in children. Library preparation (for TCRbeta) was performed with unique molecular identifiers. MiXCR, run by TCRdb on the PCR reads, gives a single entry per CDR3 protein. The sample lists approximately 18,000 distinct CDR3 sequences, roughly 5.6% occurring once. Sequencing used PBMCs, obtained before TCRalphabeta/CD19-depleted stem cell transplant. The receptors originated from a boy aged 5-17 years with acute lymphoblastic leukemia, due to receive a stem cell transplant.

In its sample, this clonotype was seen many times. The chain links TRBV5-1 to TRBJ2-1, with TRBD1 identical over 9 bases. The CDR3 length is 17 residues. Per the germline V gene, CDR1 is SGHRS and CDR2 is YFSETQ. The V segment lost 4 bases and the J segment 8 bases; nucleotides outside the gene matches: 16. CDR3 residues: CASSGVPQGAGEDEQFF. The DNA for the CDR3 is TGCGCCAGCAGCGGCGTACCACAGGGGGCGGGCGAGGATGAGCAGTTCTTC.

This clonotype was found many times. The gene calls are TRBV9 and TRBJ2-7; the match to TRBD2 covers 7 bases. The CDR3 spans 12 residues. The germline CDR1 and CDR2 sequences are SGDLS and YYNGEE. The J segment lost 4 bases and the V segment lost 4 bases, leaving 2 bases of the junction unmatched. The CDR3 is CASSPGGYEQYF. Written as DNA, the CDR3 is TGTGCCAGCAGCCCGGGGGGTTACGAGCAGTACTTC.

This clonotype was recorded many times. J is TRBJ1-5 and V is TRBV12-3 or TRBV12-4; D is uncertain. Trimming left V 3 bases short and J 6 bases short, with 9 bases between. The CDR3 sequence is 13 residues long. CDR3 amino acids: CASSFIGIQPQHF. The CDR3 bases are TGTGCCAGCAGTTTTATCGGGATTCAGCCCCAGCATTTT.

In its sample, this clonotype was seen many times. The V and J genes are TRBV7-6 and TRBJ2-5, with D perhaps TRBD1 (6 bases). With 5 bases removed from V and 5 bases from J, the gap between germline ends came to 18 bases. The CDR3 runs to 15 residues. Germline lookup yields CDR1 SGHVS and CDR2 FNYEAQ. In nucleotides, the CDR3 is TGTGCCAGCAGCAACGGGCCTACAGGGCTCGAGACCCAGTACTTC. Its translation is CASSNGPTGLETQYF.

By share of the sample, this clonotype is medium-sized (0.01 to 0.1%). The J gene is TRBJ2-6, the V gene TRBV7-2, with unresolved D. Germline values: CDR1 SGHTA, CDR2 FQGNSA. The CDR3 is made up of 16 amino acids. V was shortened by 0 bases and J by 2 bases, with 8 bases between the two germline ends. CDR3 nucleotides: TGTGCCAGCAGCTTAGCCCAAGCAACTGGGGCCAACGTCCTGACTTTC. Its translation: CASSLAQATGANVLTF.

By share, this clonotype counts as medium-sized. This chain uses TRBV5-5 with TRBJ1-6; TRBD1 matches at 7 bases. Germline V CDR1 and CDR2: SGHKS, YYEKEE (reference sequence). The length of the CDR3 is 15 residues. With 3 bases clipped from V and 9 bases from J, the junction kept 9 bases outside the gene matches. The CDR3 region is CASSWTGALGSPLHF. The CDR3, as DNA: TGTGCCAGCAGCTGGACAGGCGCCCTCGGTTCACCCCTCCACTTT.

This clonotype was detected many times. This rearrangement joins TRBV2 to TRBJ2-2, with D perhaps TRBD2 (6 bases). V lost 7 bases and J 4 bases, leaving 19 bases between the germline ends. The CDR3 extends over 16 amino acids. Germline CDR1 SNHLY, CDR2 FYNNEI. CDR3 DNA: TGTGCCAGCACAACGTCGTGGGGGGTTAGCACCGGGGAGCTGTTTTTT. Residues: CASTTSWGVSTGELFF.

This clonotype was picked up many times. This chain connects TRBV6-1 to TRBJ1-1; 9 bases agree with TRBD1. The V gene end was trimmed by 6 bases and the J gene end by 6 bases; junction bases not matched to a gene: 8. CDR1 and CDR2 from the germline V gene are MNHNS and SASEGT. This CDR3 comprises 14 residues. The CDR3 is CASRWGQGSSEAFF. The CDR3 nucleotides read TGTGCCAGCAGGTGGGGACAGGGATCGTCTGAAGCTTTCTTT.

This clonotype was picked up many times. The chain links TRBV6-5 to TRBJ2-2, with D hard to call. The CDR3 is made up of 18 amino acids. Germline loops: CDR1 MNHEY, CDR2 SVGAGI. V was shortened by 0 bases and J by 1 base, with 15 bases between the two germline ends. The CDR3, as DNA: TGTGCCAGCAGTTACTCGACTGTCGGCCAGCTGAACACCGGGGAGCTGTTTTTT. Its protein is CASSYSTVGQLNTGELFF.

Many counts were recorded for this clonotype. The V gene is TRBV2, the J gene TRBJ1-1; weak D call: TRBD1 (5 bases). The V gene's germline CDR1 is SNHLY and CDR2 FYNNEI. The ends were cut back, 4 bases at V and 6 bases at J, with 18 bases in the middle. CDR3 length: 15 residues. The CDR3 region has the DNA TGTGCCAGCAGTGCATCCACGACAGATAGGGCTGAAGCTTTCTTT. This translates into CASSASTTDRAEAFF.

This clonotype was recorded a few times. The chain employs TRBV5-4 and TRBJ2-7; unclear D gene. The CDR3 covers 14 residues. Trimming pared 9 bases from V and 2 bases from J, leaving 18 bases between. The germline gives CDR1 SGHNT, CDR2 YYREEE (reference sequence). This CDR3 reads CATMPWQSPYEQYF. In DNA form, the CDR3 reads TGTGCCACCATGCCCTGGCAGAGTCCCTACGAGCAGTACTTC.

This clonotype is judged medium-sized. CDR3 nucleotides: TGTGCCAGCAGCTTACAGCCCCATACCGCCTACGAGCAGTACTTC. Protein: CASSLQPHTAYEQYF. The chain couples TRBV7-2 to TRBJ2-7; D unclear. The CDR3 runs to 15 residues. The V gene lost 2 bases and the J gene lost 2 bases, with 13 bases spanning the gap. Per the germline V gene, CDR1 is SGHTA and CDR2 is FQGNSA.

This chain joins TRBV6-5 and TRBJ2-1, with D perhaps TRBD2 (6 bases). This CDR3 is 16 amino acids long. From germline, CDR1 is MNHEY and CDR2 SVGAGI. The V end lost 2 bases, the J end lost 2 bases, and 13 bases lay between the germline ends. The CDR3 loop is CASSYHGGHTYNEQFF. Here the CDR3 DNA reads TGTGCCAGCAGTTACCACGGAGGGCACACCTACAATGAGCAGTTCTTC.

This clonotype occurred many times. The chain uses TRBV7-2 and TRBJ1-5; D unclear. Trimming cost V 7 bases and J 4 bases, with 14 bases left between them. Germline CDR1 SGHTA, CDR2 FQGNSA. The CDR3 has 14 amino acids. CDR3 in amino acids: CASNLAGGNQPQHF. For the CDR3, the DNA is TGTGCCAGCAACCTGGCAGGAGGGAATCAGCCCCAGCATTTT. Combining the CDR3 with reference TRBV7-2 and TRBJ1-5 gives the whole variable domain GAGVSQSPSNKVTEKGKDVELRCDPISGHTALYWYRQSLGQGLEFLIYFQGNSAPDKSGLPSDRFSAERTGGSVSTLTIQRTQQEDSAVYLCASNLAGGNQPQHFGDGTRLSIL.

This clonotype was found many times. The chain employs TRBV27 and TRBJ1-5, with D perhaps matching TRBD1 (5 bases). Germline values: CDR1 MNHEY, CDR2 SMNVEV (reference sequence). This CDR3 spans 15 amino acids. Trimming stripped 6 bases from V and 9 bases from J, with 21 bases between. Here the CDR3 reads CASRQEGAPLRPQHF. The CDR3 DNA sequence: TGTGCCAGCAGACAGGAAGGGGCTCCCCTACGGCCCCAGCATTTT.

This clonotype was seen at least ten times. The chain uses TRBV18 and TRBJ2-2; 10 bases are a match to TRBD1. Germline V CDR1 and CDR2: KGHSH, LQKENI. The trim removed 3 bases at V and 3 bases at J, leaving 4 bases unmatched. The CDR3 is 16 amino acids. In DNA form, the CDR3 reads TGTGCCAGCTCACCCCCCGGGACAGGGGACACCGGGGAGCTGTTTTTT. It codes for CASSPPGTGDTGELFF.

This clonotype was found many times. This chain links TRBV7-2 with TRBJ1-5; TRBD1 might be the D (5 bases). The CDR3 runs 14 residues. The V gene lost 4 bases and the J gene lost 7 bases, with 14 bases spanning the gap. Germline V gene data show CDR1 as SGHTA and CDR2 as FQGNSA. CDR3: CASSSGLIGQPQHF. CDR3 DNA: TGTGCCAGCAGCTCGGGACTTATCGGGCAGCCCCAGCATTTT.

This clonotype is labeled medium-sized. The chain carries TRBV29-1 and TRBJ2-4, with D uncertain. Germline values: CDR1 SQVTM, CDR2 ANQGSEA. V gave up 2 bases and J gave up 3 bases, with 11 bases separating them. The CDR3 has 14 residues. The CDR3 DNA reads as TGCAGCGTTGAACCCCAGGCAGGCAAAAACATTCAGTACTTC. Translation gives CSVEPQAGKNIQYF. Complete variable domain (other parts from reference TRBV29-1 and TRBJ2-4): SAVISQKPSRDICQRGTSLTIQCQVDSQVTMMFWYRQQPGQSLTLIATANQGSEATYESGFVIDKFPISRPNLTFSTLTVSNMSPEDSSIYLCSVEPQAGKNIQYFGAGTRLSVL.

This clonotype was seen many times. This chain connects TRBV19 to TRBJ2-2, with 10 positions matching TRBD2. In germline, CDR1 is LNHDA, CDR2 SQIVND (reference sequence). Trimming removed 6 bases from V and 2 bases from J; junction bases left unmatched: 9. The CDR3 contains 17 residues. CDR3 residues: CASSPSLAGVNTGELFF. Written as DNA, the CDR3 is TGTGCCAGTAGCCCCTCCCTAGCGGGGGTAAACACCGGGGAGCTGTTTTTT.

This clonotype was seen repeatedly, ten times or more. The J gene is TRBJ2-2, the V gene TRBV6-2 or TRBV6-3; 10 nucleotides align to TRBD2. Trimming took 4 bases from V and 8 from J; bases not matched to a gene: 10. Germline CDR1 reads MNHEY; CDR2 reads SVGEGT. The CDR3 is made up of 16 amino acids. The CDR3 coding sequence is TGTGCCAGCAGTTCACAGGGGCTAGCGGGAGCGGGGGAGCTGTTTTTT. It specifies CASSSQGLAGAGELFF.

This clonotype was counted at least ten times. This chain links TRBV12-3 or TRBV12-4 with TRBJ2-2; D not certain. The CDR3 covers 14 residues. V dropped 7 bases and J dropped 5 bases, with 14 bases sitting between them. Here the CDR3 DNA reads TGTGCCAGCACCAAACACGCAAGAACCGGGGAGCTGTTTTTT. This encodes CASTKHARTGELFF.

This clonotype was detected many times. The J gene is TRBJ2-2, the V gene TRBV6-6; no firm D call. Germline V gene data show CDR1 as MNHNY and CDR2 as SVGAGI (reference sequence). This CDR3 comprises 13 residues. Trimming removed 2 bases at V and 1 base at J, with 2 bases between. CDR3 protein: CASSYMNTGELFF. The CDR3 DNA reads TGTGCCAGCAGTTACATGAACACCGGGGAGCTGTTTTTT.

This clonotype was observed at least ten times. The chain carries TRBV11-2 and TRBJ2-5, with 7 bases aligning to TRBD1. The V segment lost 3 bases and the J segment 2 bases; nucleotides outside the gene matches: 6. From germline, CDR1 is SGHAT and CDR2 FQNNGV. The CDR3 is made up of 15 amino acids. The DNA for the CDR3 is TGTGCCAGCAGCTTGACAGGACAGGAACAAGAGACCCAGTACTTC. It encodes CASSLTGQEQETQYF. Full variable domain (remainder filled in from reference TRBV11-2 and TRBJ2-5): EAGVAQSPRYKIIEKRQSVAFWCNPISGHATLYWYQQILGQGPKLLIQFQNNGVVDDSQLPKDRFSAERLKGVDSTLKIQPAKLEDSAVYLCASSLTGQEQETQYFGPGTRLLVL.

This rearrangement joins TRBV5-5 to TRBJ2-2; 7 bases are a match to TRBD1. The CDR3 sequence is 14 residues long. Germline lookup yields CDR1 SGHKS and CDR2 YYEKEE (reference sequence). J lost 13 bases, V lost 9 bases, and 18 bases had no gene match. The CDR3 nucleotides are TGTGCCATGAGCCGGGGACAGATAACCTGGGTGCTGTTTTTT. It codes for CAMSRGQITWVLFF. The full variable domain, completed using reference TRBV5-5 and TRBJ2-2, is DAGVTQSPTHLIKTRGQQVTLRCSPISGHKSVSWYQQVLGQGPQFIFQYYEKEERGRGNFPDRFSARQFPNYSSELNVNALLLGDSALYLCAMSRGQITWVLFFGEGSRLTVL.

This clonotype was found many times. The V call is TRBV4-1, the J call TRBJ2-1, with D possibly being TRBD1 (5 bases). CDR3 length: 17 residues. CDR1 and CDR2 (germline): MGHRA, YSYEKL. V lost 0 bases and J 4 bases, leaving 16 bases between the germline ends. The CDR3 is CASSQDPAGPYYNEQFF. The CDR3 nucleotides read TGCGCCAGCAGCCAAGATCCGGCAGGGCCCTATTACAATGAGCAGTTCTTC.